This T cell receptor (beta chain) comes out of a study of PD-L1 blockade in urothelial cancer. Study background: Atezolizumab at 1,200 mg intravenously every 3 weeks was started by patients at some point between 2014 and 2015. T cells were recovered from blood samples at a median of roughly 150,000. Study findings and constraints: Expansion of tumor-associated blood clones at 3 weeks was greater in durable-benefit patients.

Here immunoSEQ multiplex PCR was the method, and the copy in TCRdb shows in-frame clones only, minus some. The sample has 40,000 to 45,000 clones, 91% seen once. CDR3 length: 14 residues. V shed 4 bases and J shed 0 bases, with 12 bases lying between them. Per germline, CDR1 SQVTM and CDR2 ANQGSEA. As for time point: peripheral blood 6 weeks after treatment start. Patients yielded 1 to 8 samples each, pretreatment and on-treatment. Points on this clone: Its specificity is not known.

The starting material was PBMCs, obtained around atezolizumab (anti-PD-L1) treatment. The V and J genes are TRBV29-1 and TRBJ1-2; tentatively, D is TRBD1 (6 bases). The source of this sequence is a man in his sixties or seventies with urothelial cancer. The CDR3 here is CSVVGDTTNYGYTF. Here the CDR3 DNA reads TGCAGCGTTGTTGGGGACACCACTAACTATGGCTACACCTTC.